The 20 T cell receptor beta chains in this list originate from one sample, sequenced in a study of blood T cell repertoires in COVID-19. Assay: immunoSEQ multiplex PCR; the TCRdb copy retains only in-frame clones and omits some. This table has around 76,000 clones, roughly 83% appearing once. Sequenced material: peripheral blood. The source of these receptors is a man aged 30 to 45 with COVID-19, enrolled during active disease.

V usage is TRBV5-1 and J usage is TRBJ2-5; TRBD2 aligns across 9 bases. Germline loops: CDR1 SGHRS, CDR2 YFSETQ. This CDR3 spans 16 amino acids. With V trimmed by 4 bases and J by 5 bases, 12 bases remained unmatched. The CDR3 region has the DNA TGCGCCAGCAGCGGAGGGAATAGCGGGAGTATTGAGACCCAGTACTTC. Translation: CASSGGNSGSIETQYF. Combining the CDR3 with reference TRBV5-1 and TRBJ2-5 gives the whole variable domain KAGVTQTPRYLIKTRGQQVTLSCSPISGHRSVSWYQQTPGQGLQFLFEYFSETQRNKGNFPGRFSGRQFSNSRSEMNVSTLELGDSALYLCASSGGNSGSIETQYFGPGTRLLVL.

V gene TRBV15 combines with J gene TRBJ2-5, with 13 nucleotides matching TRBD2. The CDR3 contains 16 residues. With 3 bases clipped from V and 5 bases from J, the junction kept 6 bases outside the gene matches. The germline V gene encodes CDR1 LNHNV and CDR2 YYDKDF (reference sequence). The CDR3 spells CATSSGLAGVIETQYF. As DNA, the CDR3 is TGTGCCACCAGCAGCGGACTAGCGGGAGTGATTGAGACCCAGTACTTC.

The DNA for the CDR3 is TGTGCCAGTAGTAGGGCTAGCGCAAGCACAGATACGCAGTATTTT. Translated, it gives CASSRASASTDTQYF. V usage is TRBV19 and J usage is TRBJ2-3; tentatively, D is TRBD2 (6 bases). CDR1 LNHDA and CDR2 SQIVND come from the germline V gene (reference sequence). V shed 4 bases and J shed 0 bases, with 11 bases lying between them. The CDR3 is 15 residues long.

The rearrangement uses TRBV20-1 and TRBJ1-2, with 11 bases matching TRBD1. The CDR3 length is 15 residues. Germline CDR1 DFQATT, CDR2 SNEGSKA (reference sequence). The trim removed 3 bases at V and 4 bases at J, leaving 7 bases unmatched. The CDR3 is CSASSGTGGIYGYTF. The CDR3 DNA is TGCAGTGCTAGTTCAGGGACAGGGGGGATCTATGGCTACACCTTC.

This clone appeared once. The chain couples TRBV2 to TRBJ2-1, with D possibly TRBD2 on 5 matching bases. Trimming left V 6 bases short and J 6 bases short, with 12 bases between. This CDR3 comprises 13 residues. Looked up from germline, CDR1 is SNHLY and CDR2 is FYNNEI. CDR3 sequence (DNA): TGTGCCAGCAGACTAGACTACCTCAATGAGCAGTTCTTC. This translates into CASRLDYLNEQFF. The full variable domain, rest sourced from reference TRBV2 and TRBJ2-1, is EPEVTQTPSHQVTQMGQEVILRCVPISNHLYFYWYRQILGQKVEFLVSFYNNEISEKSEIFDDQFSVERPDGSNFTLKIRSTKLEDSAMYFCASRLDYLNEQFFGPGTRLTVL.

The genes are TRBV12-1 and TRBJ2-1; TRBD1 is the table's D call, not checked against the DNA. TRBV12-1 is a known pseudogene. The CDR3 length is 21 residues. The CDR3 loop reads CASSFLPGQGLKWYSYNEQFF. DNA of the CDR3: TGTGCCAGCAGCTTCCTCCCGGGACAGGGCTTAAAATGGTACTCCTACAATGAGCAGTTCTTC.

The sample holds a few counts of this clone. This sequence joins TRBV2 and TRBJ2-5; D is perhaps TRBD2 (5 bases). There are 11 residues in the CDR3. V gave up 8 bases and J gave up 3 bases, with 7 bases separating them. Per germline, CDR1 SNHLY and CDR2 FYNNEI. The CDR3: CASGREETQYF. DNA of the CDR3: TGTGCCAGCGGGAGAGAAGAGACCCAGTACTTC.

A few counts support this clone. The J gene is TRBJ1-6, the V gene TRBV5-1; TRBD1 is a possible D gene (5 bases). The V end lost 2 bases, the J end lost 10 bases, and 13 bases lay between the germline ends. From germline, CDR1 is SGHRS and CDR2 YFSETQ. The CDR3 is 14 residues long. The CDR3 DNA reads TGCGCCAGCAGCTTCGTGGCAGGGAGGTCACCCCTCCACTTT. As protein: CASSFVAGRSPLHF.

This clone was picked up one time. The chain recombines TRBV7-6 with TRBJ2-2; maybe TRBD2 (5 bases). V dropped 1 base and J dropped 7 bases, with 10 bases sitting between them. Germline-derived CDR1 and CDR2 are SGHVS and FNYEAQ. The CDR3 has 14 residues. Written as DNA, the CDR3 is TGTGCCAGCAGCTTAGGAGGGCCCGGCGGGGAGCTGTTTTTT. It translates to CASSLGGPGGELFF.

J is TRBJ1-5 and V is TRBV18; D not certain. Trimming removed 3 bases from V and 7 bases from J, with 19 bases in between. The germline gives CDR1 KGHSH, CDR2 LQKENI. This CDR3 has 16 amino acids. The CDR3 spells CASSPSVGNLGQPQHF. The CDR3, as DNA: TGTGCCAGCTCACCTAGTGTCGGGAACCTGGGGCAGCCCCAGCATTTT.

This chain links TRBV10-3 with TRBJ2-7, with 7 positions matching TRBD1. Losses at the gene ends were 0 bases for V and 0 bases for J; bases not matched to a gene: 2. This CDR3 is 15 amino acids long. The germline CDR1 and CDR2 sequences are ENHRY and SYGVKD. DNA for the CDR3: TGTGCCATCAGTGAGTCCGACAGGGCCTCCTACGAGCAGTACTTC. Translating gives CAISESDRASYEQYF.

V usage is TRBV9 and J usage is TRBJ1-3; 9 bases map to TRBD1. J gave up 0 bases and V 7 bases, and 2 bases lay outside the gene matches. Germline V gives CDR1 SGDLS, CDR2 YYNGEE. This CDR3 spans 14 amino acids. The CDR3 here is CASGQGNSGNTIYF. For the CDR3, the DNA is TGTGCCAGCGGACAGGGGAACTCTGGAAACACCATATATTTT.

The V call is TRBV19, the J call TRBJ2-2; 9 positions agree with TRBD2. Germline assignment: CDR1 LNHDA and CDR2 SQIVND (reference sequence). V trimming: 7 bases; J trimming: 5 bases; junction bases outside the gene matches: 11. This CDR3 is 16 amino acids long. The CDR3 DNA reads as TGTGCCAGTACCCAATCAGCGGGAGGAGGGACCGGGGAGCTGTTTTTT. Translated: CASTQSAGGGTGELFF.

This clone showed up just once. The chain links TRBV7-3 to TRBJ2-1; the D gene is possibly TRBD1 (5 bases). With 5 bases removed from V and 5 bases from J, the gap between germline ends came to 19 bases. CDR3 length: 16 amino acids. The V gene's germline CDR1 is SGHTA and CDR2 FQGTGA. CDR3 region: CASSPIWGSRDNEQFF. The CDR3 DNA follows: TGTGCCAGCAGCCCGATATGGGGTAGCAGGGACAATGAGCAGTTCTTC.

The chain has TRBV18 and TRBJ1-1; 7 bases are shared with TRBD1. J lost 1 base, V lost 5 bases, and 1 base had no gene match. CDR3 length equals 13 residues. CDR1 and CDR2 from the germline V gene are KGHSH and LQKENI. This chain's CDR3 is CASSTGENTEAFF. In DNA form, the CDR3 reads TGTGCCAGCTCAACAGGGGAGAACACTGAAGCTTTCTTT. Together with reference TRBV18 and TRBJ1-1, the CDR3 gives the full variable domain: NAGVMQNPRHLVRRRGQEARLRCSPMKGHSHVYWYRQLPEEGLKFMVYLQKENIIDESGMPKERFSAEFPKEGPSILRIQQVVRGDSAAYFCASSTGENTEAFFGQGTRLTVV.

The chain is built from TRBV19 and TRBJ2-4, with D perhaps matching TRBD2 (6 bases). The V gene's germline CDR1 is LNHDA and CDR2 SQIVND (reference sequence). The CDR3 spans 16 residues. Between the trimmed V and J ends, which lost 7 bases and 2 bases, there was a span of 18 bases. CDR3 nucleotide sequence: TGTGCCAGTACCCTGGGGGGAGAATCTTCCAAAAACATTCAGTACTTC. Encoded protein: CASTLGGESSKNIQYF.

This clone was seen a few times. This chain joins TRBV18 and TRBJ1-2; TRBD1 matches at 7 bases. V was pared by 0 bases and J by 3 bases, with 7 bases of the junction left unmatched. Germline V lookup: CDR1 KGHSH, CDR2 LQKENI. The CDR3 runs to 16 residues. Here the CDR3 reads CASSPPADRIDYGYTF. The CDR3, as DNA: TGTGCCAGCTCACCACCTGCGGACAGGATCGACTATGGCTACACCTTC. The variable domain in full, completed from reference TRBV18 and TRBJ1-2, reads NAGVMQNPRHLVRRRGQEARLRCSPMKGHSHVYWYRQLPEEGLKFMVYLQKENIIDESGMPKERFSAEFPKEGPSILRIQQVVRGDSAAYFCASSPPADRIDYGYTFGSGTRLTVV.

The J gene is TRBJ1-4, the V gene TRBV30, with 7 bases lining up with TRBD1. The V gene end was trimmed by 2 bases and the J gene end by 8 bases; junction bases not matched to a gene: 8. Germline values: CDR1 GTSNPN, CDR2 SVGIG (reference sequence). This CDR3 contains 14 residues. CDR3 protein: CAWSLQGVREKLFF. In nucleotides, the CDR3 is TGTGCCTGGAGTCTCCAGGGGGTTCGGGAAAAACTGTTTTTT.

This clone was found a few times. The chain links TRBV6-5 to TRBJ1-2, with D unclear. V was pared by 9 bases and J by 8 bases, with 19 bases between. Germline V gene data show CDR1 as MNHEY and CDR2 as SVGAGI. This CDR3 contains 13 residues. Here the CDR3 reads CASALGALEGYTF. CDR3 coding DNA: TGTGCCAGTGCCTTGGGAGCTCTGGAGGGCTACACCTTC.

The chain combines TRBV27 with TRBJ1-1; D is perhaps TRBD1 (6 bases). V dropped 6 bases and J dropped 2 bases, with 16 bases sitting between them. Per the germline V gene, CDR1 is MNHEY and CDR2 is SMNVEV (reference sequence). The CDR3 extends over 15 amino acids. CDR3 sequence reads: CASSFNRESNTEAFF. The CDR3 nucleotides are TGTGCCAGCAGCTTCAACAGGGAGAGCAACACTGAAGCTTTCTTT.